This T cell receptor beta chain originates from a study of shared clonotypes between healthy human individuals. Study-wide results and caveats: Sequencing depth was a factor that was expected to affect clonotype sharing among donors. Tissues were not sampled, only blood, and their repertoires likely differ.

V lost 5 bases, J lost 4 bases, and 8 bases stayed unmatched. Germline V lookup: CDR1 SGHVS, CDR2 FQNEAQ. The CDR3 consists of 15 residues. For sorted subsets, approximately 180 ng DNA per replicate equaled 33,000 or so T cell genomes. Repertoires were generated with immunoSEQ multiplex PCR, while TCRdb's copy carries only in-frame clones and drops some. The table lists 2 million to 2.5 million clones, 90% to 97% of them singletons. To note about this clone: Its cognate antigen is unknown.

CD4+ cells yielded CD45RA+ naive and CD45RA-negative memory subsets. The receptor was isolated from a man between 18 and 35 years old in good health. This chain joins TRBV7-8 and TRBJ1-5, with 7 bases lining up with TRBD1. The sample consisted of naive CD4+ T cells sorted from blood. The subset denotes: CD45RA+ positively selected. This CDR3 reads CASSLDRWSNQPQHF. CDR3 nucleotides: TGTGCCAGCAGCCTGGACAGGTGGTCAAATCAGCCCCAGCATTTT. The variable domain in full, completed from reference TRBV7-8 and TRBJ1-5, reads GAGVSQSPRYKVAKRGQDVALRCDPISGHVSLFWYQQALGQGPEFLTYFQNEAQLDKSGLPSDRFFAERPEGSVSTLKIQRTQQEDSAVYLCASSLDRWSNQPQHFGDGTRLSIL.